These T cell receptor beta chains were read from a single sample in a study of T cell repertoires in ileal Crohn's disease. The protocol was immunoSEQ multiplex PCR, while the TCRdb copy is restricted to in-frame clones and leaves out a portion. The sample includes 30,000 to 35,000 clones, roughly 78% of them seen just once. Sequenced material: ileal tissue. These receptors all come from an adult with Crohn's disease. The CDR3 runs from the conserved cysteine through the conserved F or W. The D gene is left open where the match is weak. The size of a clone is reported for some rows only, either as once, few or many, or as a class for expanded clones.

size	length	V	D	J	CDR3	DNA
.	14	TRBV27	TRBD1	TRBJ2-7	CASKGTGPFREQYF	TGTGCCAGCAAGGGGACAGGCCCGTTTCGAGAGCAGTACTTC
.	14	TRBV7-9	.	TRBJ2-7	CASSPSAVSYEQYF	TGTGCCAGCAGCCCCAGTGCAGTTTCCTACGAGCAGTACTTC
.	15	TRBV27	TRBD1	TRBJ1-5	CASNPSGQGRQPQHF	TGTGCCAGCAACCCTTCGGGACAGGGGAGACAGCCCCAGCATTTT
.	16	TRBV5-4	TRBD2	TRBJ2-1	CASSAKTSGVYNEQFF	TGTGCCAGCAGCGCCAAGACTAGCGGGGTATACAATGAGCAGTTCTTC
.	13	TRBV7-9	TRBD1	TRBJ2-7	CASSQGQGLEQYF	TGTGCCAGCAGCCAGGGACAGGGACTCGAGCAGTACTTC
.	14	TRBV6-5	TRBD1	TRBJ1-1	CASSPDRVRTEAFF	TGTGCCAGCAGCCCCGACAGGGTTCGAACTGAAGCTTTCTTT
.	14	TRBV30	TRBD2	TRBJ2-3	CAWASGGGYNTQYF	TGTGCCTGGGCCTCCGGGGGAGGGTACAATACGCAGTATTTT
.	16	TRBV4-2	.	TRBJ1-2	CASSQERGGAHYGYTF	TGTGCCAGCAGCCAGGAGAGGGGCGGGGCCCACTATGGCTACACCTTC
.	15	TRBV4-1	.	TRBJ2-5	CASSWAREPQETQYF	TGCGCCAGCAGCTGGGCGAGGGAGCCGCAAGAGACCCAGTACTTC
.	16	TRBV2	.	TRBJ1-1	CASSPFIGDRNTEAFF	TGTGCCAGCAGTCCCTTCATCGGAGATAGGAACACTGAAGCTTTCTTT
few	17	TRBV5-1	.	TRBJ2-5	CASSSTRIQGSQETQYF	TGCGCCAGCAGCTCCACACGAATACAGGGCTCGCAAGAGACCCAGTACTTC
.	13	TRBV7-2	.	TRBJ1-1	CASSLGQGTEAFF	TGTGCCAGCAGCTTAGGCCAGGGCACTGAAGCTTTCTTT
.	13	TRBV7-2	TRBD1	TRBJ1-2	CASSLGQSYGYTF	TGTGCCAGCAGCTTGGGACAGTCCTATGGCTACACCTTC
.	17	TRBV4-1	TRBD1	TRBJ1-1	CASSRNLRTGGNTEAFF	TGCGCCAGCAGCCGGAACTTAAGGACAGGGGGCAACACTGAAGCTTTCTTT
.	13	TRBV7-5	.	TRBJ2-2	CASSVSNTGELFF	TGTGCCAGCAGCGTTAGCAACACCGGGGAGCTGTTTTTT
.	18	TRBV4-2	TRBD2	TRBJ2-7	CASSQDKAGGAGGYEQYF	TGTGCCAGCAGCCAAGATAAAGCGGGGGGGGCCGGAGGGTACGAGCAGTACTTC